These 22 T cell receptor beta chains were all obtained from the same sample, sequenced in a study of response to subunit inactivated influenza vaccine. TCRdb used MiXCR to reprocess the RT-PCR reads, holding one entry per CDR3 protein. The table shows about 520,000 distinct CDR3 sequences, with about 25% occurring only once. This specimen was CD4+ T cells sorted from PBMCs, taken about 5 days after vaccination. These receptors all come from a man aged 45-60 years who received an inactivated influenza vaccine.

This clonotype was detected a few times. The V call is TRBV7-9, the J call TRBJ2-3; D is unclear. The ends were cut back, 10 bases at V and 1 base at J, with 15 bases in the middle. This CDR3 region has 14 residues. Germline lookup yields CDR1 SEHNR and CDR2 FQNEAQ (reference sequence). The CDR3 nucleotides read TGTGCCACCGGGTCGGGTCCCCGCACAGATACGCAGTATTTT. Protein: CATGSGPRTDTQYF.

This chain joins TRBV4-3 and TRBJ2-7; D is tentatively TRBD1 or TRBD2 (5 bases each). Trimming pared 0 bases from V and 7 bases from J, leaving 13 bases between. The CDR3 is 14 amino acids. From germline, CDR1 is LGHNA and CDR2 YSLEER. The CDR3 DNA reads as TGCGCCAGCAGCCAAGATGATGGGGGACGGGAGCAGTACTTC. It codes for CASSQDDGGREQYF.

The chain's CDR3 is CAITGTAGTSGRTSSYNEQFF. The CDR3, as DNA: TGTGCCATTACCGGGACGGCCGGGACTAGCGGGAGGACCAGCTCCTACAATGAGCAGTTCTTC. The chain has TRBV10-3 and TRBJ2-1, with 15 bases identical to TRBD2. The CDR3 is made up of 21 amino acids. Per the germline V gene, CDR1 is ENHRY and CDR2 is SYGVKD. With V trimmed by 9 bases and J by 0 bases, 18 bases remained unmatched.

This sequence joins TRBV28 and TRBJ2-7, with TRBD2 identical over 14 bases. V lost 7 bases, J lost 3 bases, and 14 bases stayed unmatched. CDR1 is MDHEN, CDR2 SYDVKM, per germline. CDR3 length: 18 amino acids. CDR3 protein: CASTFLTSGRAKVYEQYF. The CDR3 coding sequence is TGTGCCAGCACCTTCCTGACTAGCGGGAGGGCCAAAGTCTACGAGCAGTACTTC. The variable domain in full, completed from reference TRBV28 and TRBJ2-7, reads DVKVTQSSRYLVKRTGEKVFLECVQDMDHENMFWYRQDPGLGLRLIYFSYDVKMKEKGDIPEGYSVSREKKERFSLILESASTNQTSMYLCASTFLTSGRAKVYEQYFGPGTRLTVT.

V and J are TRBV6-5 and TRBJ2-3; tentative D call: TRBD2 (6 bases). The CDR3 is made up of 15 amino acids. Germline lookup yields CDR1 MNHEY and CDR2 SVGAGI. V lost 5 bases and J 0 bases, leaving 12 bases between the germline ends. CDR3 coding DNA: TGTGCCAGCAGTGTACTAGCCGCTAGCACAGATACGCAGTATTTT. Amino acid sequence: CASSVLAASTDTQYF.

Here the CDR3 DNA reads TGTGCCAGCAGCCCGTTTACCGGGGAGCTGTTTTTT. This translates into CASSPFTGELFF. The V call is TRBV12-3 or TRBV12-4, the J call TRBJ2-2; D is unresolved. This CDR3 has 12 amino acids. V gave up 6 bases and J gave up 5 bases, with 7 bases separating them.

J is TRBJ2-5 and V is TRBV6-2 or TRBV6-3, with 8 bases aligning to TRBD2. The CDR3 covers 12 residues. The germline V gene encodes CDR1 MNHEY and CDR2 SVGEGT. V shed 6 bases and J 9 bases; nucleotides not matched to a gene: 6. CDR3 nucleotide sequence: TGTGCCAGCAGATCGGGGGGGCGAGCCCAGTACTTC. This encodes CASRSGGRAQYF.

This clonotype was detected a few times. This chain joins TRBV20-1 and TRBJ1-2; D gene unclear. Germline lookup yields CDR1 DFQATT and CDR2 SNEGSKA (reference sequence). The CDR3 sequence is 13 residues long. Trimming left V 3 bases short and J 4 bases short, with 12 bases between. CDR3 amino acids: CSASKGASYGYTF. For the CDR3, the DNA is TGCAGTGCTAGTAAGGGTGCCAGCTATGGCTACACCTTC.

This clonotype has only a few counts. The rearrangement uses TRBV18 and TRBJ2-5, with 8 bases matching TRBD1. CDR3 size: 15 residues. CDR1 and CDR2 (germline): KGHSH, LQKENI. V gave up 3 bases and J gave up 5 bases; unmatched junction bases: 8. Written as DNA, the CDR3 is TGTGCCAGCTCACCGATTCCGGACAGGGTGGAGACCCAGTACTTC. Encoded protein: CASSPIPDRVETQYF.

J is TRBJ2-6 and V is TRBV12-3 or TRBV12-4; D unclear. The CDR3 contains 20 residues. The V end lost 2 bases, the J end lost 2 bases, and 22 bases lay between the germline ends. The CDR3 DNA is TGTGCCAGCAGTTTATGGCTTTCGGCGATGAGGTTAGCTGGGGCCAACGTCCTGACTTTC. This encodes CASSLWLSAMRLAGANVLTF.

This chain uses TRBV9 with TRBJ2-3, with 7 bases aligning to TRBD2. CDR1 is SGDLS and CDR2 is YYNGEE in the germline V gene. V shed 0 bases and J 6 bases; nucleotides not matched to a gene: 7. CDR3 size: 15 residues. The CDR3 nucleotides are TGTGCCAGCAGCGTAGCGGGGGGTCTCTCGGATACGCAGTATTTT. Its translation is CASSVAGGLSDTQYF.

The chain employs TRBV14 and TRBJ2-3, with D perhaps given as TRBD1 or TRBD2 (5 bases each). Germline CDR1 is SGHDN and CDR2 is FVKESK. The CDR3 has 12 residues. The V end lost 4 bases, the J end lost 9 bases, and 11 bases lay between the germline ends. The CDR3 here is CASSPFRDTQYF. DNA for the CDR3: TGTGCCAGCAGCCCCTTCAGGGACACGCAGTATTTT. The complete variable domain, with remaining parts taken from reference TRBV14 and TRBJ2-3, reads EAGVTQFPSHSVIEKGQTVTLRCDPISGHDNLYWYRRVMGKEIKFLLHFVKESKQDESGMPNNRFLAERTGGTYSTLKVQPAELEDSGVYFCASSPFRDTQYFGPGTRLTVL.

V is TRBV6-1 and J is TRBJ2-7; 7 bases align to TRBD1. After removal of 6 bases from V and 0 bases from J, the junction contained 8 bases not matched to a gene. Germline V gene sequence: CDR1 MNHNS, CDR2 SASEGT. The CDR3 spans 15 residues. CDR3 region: CASRRAGTASYEQYF. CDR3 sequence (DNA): TGTGCCAGCAGAAGGGCCGGGACAGCCTCCTACGAGCAGTACTTC.

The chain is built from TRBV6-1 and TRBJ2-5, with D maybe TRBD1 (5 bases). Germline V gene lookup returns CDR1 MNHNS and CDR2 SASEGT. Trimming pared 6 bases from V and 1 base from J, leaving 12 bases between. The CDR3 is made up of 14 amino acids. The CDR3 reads CASRPDKRQETQYF. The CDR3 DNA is TGTGCCAGCAGACCGGACAAGCGCCAAGAGACCCAGTACTTC.

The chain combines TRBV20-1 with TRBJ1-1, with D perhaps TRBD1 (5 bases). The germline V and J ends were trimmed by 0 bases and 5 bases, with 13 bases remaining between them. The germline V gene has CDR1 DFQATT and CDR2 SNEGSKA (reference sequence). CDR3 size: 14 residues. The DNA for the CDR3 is TGCAGTGCTAGAGATTACAGGCTGGGGACTGAAGCTTTCTTT. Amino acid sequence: CSARDYRLGTEAFF.

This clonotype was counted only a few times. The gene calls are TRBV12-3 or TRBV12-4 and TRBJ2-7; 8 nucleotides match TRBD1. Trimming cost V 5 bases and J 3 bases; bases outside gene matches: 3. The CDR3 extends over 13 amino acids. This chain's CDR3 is CASSQQGDYEQYF. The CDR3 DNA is TGTGCCAGCAGTCAACAGGGGGACTACGAGCAGTACTTC.

CDR3 amino acids: CASSVGQGNDEQFF. The CDR3, as DNA: TGCGCCAGCAGCGTAGGACAGGGGAACGATGAGCAGTTCTTC. The chain combines TRBV5-1 with TRBJ2-1; TRBD1 matches at 9 bases. Germline CDR1 SGHRS, CDR2 YFSETQ. The trim removed 4 bases at V and 8 bases at J, leaving 7 bases unmatched. The CDR3 has 14 amino acids.

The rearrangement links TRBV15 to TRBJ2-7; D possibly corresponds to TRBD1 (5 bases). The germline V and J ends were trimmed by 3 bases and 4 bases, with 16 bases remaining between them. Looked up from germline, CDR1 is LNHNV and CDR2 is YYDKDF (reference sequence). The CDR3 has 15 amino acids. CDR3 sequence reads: CATSRSRGVGYEQYF. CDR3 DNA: TGTGCCACCAGCAGGTCAAGGGGTGTCGGGTACGAGCAGTACTTC.

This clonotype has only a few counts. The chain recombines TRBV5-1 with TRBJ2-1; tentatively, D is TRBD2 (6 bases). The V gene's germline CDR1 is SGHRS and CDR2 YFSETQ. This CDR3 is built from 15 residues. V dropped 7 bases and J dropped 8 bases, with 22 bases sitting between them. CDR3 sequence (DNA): TGCGCCAGCCACACAAGCGTCGGGAGTATCGATGAGCAGTTCTTC. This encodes CASHTSVGSIDEQFF.

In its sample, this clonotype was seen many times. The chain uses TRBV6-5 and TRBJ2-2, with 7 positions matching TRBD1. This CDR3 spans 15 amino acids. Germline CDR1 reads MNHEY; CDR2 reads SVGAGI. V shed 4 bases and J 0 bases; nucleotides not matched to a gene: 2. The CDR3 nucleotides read TGTGCCAGCAGTTCTACAGGGGCGAACACCGGGGAGCTGTTTTTT. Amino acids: CASSSTGANTGELFF.

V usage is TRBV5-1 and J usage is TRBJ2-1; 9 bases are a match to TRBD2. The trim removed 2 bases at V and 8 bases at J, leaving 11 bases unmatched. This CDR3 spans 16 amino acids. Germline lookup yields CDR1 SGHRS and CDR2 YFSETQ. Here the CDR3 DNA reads TGCGCCAGCAGCTTACTTAGCGGGGGCGTTAACTATGAGCAGTTCTTC. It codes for CASSLLSGGVNYEQFF.

CDR3 amino acids: CASSLSPGRNTEAFF. CDR3 DNA: TGTGCCAGCAGCTTGTCTCCAGGGAGGAACACTGAAGCTTTCTTT. This sequence joins TRBV5-6 and TRBJ1-1; tentatively, D is TRBD1 (5 bases). Germline V gene sequence: CDR1 SGHDT, CDR2 YYEEEE. V lost 1 base to trimming and J lost 1 base, with 11 bases between them. There are 15 residues in the CDR3. The full variable domain, rest sourced from reference TRBV5-6 and TRBJ1-1, is DAGVTQSPTHLIKTRGQQVTLRCSPKSGHDTVSWYQQALGQGPQFIFQYYEEEERQRGNFPDRFSGHQFPNYSSELNVNALLLGDSALYLCASSLSPGRNTEAFFGQGTRLTVV.